This T cell receptor (beta chain) was recorded in a study of T cells after yellow fever vaccination. TCRdb called the 5' RACE reads again in MiXCR, with one record for every CDR3 protein. This table has about 75,000 distinct CDR3 sequences, approximately 7.3% appearing once. V was pared by 5 bases and J by 1 base, with 9 bases between. CDR1 and CDR2 from the germline V gene are SEHNR and FQNEAQ (reference sequence). This CDR3 comprises 13 residues. The sample was CD8+ T cells sorted from PBMCs, taken 9 to 10 days after the first yellow fever vaccination. The chain combines TRBV7-9 with TRBJ2-7; D unresolved. This sequence was found in a young man who received the YFV17D yellow fever vaccine. The CDR3 sequence: CASSLDTSYEQYF. The CDR3 DNA sequence: TGTGCCAGCAGCCTAGACACATCCTACGAGCAGTACTTC. Supplemented by reference TRBV7-9 and TRBJ2-7, the full variable domain reads DTGVSQNPRHKITKRGQNVTFRCDPISEHNRLYWYRQTLGQGPEFLTYFQNEAQLEKSRLLSDRFSAERPKGSFSTLEIQRTEQGDSAMYLCASSLDTSYEQYFGPGTRLTVT.